The 14 T cell receptor beta chains in this list originate from one sample, sequenced in a study of shared clonotypes between healthy human individuals. Naive CD8 cells lacked CD45RO and underwent positive selection for CCR7, leaving out terminally differentiated effector memory CD45RA+ cells. Profiling relied on immunoSEQ multiplex PCR, and the TCRdb table lists in-frame clones only, not all of them. Altogether around 600,000 clones are present, 98% being singletons, with the ten largest covering approximately 0.3%. The sequencing sample was made of naive CD8+ T cells sorted from blood. All receptors derive from a young man in good health.

The rearrangement uses TRBV7-9 and TRBJ2-7; D is perhaps TRBD1 (7 bases). Looked up from germline, CDR1 is SEHNR and CDR2 is FQNEAQ (reference sequence). Between the trimmed V and J ends, which lost 5 bases and 4 bases, there was a span of 21 bases. The CDR3 has 16 residues. The CDR3 nucleotides read TGTGCCAGCAGCCGACCGGGGGCGGGACAGACATACGAGCAGTACTTC. Amino acid sequence: CASSRPGAGQTYEQYF.

The chain uses TRBV5-4 and TRBJ2-1, with D possibly being TRBD1 (6 bases). The CDR3 has 15 amino acids. Per germline, CDR1 SGHNT and CDR2 YYREEE (reference sequence). The V end was cut by 0 bases, the J end by 3 bases, with 10 bases between. In DNA, the CDR3 is TGTGCCAGCAGCTTGGAACAGGGATACTACAATGAGCAGTTCTTC. This gives the protein CASSLEQGYYNEQFF.

This chain links TRBV6-6 with TRBJ1-5; D gene unclear. Looked up from germline, CDR1 is MNHNY and CDR2 is SVGAGI (reference sequence). This CDR3 has 15 residues. Trimming shortened V by 4 bases and J by 4 bases, and 14 bases separated the two germline ends. CDR3 nucleotides: TGTGCCAGCAGTTTGAGGACCGAGCCTAATCAGCCCCAGCATTTT. It is translated as CASSLRTEPNQPQHF.

The chain has TRBV7-9 and TRBJ2-1; D remains unclear. The germline V gene encodes CDR1 SEHNR and CDR2 FQNEAQ (reference sequence). This CDR3 region has 15 residues. Trimming cost V 3 bases and J 2 bases, with 11 bases left between them. CDR3 sequence (DNA): TGTGCCAGCAGCTTTTCAGAGAGGACCTACAATGAGCAGTTCTTC. Translated: CASSFSERTYNEQFF. The full variable domain, in which reference TRBV7-9 and TRBJ2-1 provide the parts outside the CDR3, is DTGVSQNPRHKITKRGQNVTFRCDPISEHNRLYWYRQTLGQGPEFLTYFQNEAQLEKSRLLSDRFSAERPKGSFSTLEIQRTEQGDSAMYLCASSFSERTYNEQFFGPGTRLTVL.

This chain uses TRBV9 with TRBJ2-6; 7 bases map to TRBD1. V lost 3 bases to trimming and J lost 3 bases; unmatched junction nucleotides: 3. This CDR3 has 15 residues. The germline V gene has CDR1 SGDLS and CDR2 YYNGEE. The CDR3 DNA reads as TGTGCCAGCAGCGAACAGGGGAATGGGGCCAACGTCCTGACTTTC. Encoded protein: CASSEQGNGANVLTF.

The chain employs TRBV13 and TRBJ2-1, with TRBD1 identical over 11 bases. The CDR3 length is 15 residues. The germline CDR1 and CDR2 sequences are PRHDT and FYEKMQ (reference sequence). Trimming took 6 bases from V and 0 from J; bases not matched to a gene: 1. The CDR3 sequence: CASRGQGDSYNEQFF. The DNA for the CDR3 is TGTGCCAGCAGGGGACAGGGGGACTCCTACAATGAGCAGTTCTTC.

The chain recombines TRBV19 with TRBJ1-1; D is unclear. This CDR3 has 13 amino acids. Trimming removed 6 bases from V and 4 bases from J, with 12 bases in between. Germline assignment: CDR1 LNHDA and CDR2 SQIVND (reference sequence). CDR3 coding DNA: TGTGCCAGTAGGACCCTGGACGGCACTGAAGCTTTCTTT. Translated, it gives CASRTLDGTEAFF.

V gene TRBV19 combines with J gene TRBJ2-7; D is tentatively TRBD1 or TRBD2 (5 bases each). CDR1 and CDR2 (germline): LNHDA, SQIVND (reference sequence). Between the trimmed V and J ends, which lost 3 bases and 6 bases, there was a span of 12 bases. The CDR3 covers 13 residues. The CDR3 DNA reads TGTGCCAGTAGTATTGGGGGTCGGAGCGAGCAGTACTTC. Its protein product is CASSIGGRSEQYF.

This clone has only one observation. This chain uses TRBV7-9 with TRBJ2-7; D is undetermined. The CDR3 is 14 amino acids. V was clipped by 2 bases and J by 1 base, with 9 bases between them. Germline V CDR1 and CDR2: SEHNR, FQNEAQ (reference sequence). CDR3 sequence reads: CASSLSDESYEQYF. In DNA, the CDR3 is TGTGCCAGCAGCTTATCGGACGAATCCTACGAGCAGTACTTC.

The V call is TRBV19, the J call TRBJ2-7, with D hard to call. V gave up 6 bases and J gave up 3 bases, with 12 bases separating them. The CDR3 spans 13 residues. CDR1 and CDR2 from the germline V gene are LNHDA and SQIVND (reference sequence). For the CDR3, the DNA is TGTGCCAGTAGCCCCGCTGTTGGCTACGAGCAGTACTTC. It translates to CASSPAVGYEQYF.

The chain carries TRBV30 and TRBJ2-1; TRBD1 matches at 7 bases. This CDR3 is 14 amino acids long. The germline gives CDR1 GTSNPN, CDR2 SVGIG (reference sequence). V was clipped by 0 bases and J by 8 bases; unmatched bases: 7. CDR3 protein: CAWSVQTGWYEQFF. The CDR3 DNA follows: TGTGCCTGGAGTGTGCAGACAGGGTGGTATGAGCAGTTCTTC.

This chain joins TRBV2 and TRBJ2-5; D gene ambiguous. V shed 3 bases and J shed 4 bases, with 12 bases lying between them. The CDR3 has 14 amino acids. Germline CDR1 is SNHLY and CDR2 is FYNNEI. The CDR3 bases are TGTGCCAGCAGTGAGGAAGGAGTGGGAGAGACCCAGTACTTC. It encodes CASSEEGVGETQYF.

The chain uses TRBV5-1 and TRBJ2-5, with 7 bases that match TRBD2. Losses at the gene ends were 2 bases for V and 5 bases for J; bases not matched to a gene: 9. The CDR3 has 15 residues. Germline V gene data show CDR1 as SGHRS and CDR2 as YFSETQ. CDR3 DNA: TGCGCCAGCAGCTTATCTGGCGGGAGTTTCGAGACCCAGTACTTC. Translation gives CASSLSGGSFETQYF.

The CDR3 region is CASWATIETQYF. The CDR3 DNA reads TGTGCCAGTTGGGCGACAATCGAGACCCAGTACTTC. V is TRBV6-5 and J is TRBJ2-5, with unresolved D. Germline CDR1 MNHEY, CDR2 SVGAGI. The germline V and J ends were trimmed by 9 bases and 5 bases, with 13 bases remaining between them. The CDR3 sequence is 12 residues long.